This entry concerns a single TCR beta chain. As yet, its antigen is unknown. Repertoires were generated with immunoSEQ multiplex PCR, while TCRdb's copy carries only in-frame clones and drops some. The sample records about 100,000 clones, about 89% being singletons. CDR1 is SGDLS, CDR2 YYNGEE, per germline. V dropped 0 bases and J dropped 6; count of bases not matched to a gene: 7. This CDR3 is 16 amino acids long. The data were obtained in a study of T cell responses to AZD1222 COVID-19 vaccine. Broader study findings: After the peak T cell response, and only then, were repertoires sampled. A rise in Spike-specific TCR breadth and depth followed two AZD1222 doses. Baseline seropositivity characterized only a handful of AZD1222 recipients.

The clonotype originates from an adult in good health. Specimen: peripheral blood, collected on day 0 of AZD1222 vaccination. V and J are TRBV9 and TRBJ2-2; TRBD2 aligns across 8 bases. CDR3 DNA: TGTGCCAGCAGCGTAGATGGCGGGGGGCGGTCCGGGGAGCTGTTTTTT. It codes for CASSVDGGGRSGELFF.